These T cell receptor beta chains were read from a single sample in a study of identical twins. TCRdb re-analysed the 5' RACE reads in MiXCR, keeping a single row per CDR3 protein. Among a few hundred thousand distinct CDR3 sequences listed, under 8.5% were seen once. The sample was also reused in another study, on T cells expressing NK-cell markers.

Sequenced: CD8+ T cells sorted from blood. The receptor source for this set is a woman between 18 and 29 years old in good health. CDR3s include the opening cysteine and the closing phenylalanine or tryptophan. The D gene is left open where the match is weak. Only part of the rows carry a size: once, few, many, or a class if the clone is expanded.

d_call j_call clone_size v_call cdr3_nt cdr3_aa
TRBD1 TRBJ2-7 many TRBV10-3 TGTGCCATCAGTGACACCGGGACAGGGACCTACGAGCAGTACTTC CAISDTGTGTYEQYF
NA TRBJ1-2 few TRBV12-3/TRBV12-4 TGTGCCAGCAGTTTCCCGGGGGCGAGTGGCTACACCTTC CASSFPGASGYTF
NA TRBJ2-7 many TRBV7-9 TGTGCCAGCAGCTTAGCCTCCTTTTACGAGCAGTACTTC CASSLASFYEQYF
NA TRBJ2-1 many TRBV11-2 TGTGCCAGCAGCTTAAATACTGAGGCTGAGCAGTTCTTC CASSLNTEAEQFF
NA TRBJ2-5 few TRBV6-5 TGTGCCAGCAGTTACGCACTGCTAGGACAGTCGTACCAAGAGACCCAGTACTTC CASSYALLGQSYQETQYF
NA TRBJ1-2 NA TRBV3-1 TGTGCCACCAGCCAAGATGTGGCGGGAGTCGGCGGCTACACCTTC CATSQDVAGVGGYTF
TRBD1 TRBJ1-4 few TRBV12-3/TRBV12-4 TGTGCCAGCAGTCTCGGGACAGCTAATGAAAAACTGTTTTTT CASSLGTANEKLFF
NA TRBJ1-1 many TRBV13 TGTGCCAGCAGCTTAGTCACTGAAGCTTTCTTT CASSLVTEAFF
NA TRBJ1-1 many TRBV4-3 TGCGCCAGCAGCCAGATAACAGGGTCTAGGTCTGAAGCTTTCTTT CASSQITGSRSEAFF
NA TRBJ2-3 few TRBV12-3/TRBV12-4 TGTGCCAGCGGAGGATGGGGAATGGATACGCAGTATTTT CASGGWGMDTQYF
NA TRBJ1-4 NA TRBV4-3 TGCGCCAGCAGCCAAGACCCGGCGGGGGGCGTTGAAAAACTGTTTTTT CASSQDPAGGVEKLFF
NA TRBJ2-1 NA TRBV11-3 TGTGCCAGCAGCTTACGCTCCGGCGGCCATAGCGATGAGCAGTTCTTC CASSLRSGGHSDEQFF
NA TRBJ2-1 NA TRBV20-1 TGCAGTGCTAGAGAGTTGGGCAATGAGCAGTTCTTC CSARELGNEQFF
NA TRBJ2-4 few TRBV5-5 TGTGCCAGCAGCCTCCGGGACGATAAAAACATTCAGTACTTC CASSLRDDKNIQYF
NA TRBJ2-2 many TRBV12-3/TRBV12-4 TGTGCCAGCAGTTCTAGCCCCGGGGAGCTGTTTTTT CASSSSPGELFF
TRBD2 TRBJ2-3 NA TRBV20-1 TGCAGTGCCCTGACTAGCGGGAGGGCCCCAGATACGCAGTATTTT CSALTSGRAPDTQYF
TRBD1 TRBJ1-4 few TRBV27 TGTGCCAGCAGTTTCTGGACAGGAGAAAAACTGTTTTTT CASSFWTGEKLFF
NA TRBJ2-3 few TRBV2 TGTGCCAGCAGCGGACCGGGGGGCAGTACAGATACGCAGTATTTT CASSGPGGSTDTQYF
NA TRBJ2-2 few TRBV28 TGTGCCAGCACCCAGACAGCCGGGGAGCTGTTTTTT CASTQTAGELFF
TRBD1 TRBJ2-1 many TRBV5-5 TGTGCCAGCAGCTTGACGAGAATTGACAGGGTGCATGGGTTCTTC CASSLTRIDRVHGFF
NA TRBJ1-2 NA TRBV25-1 TGTGCCAGCAGTGGCCATACGGGCTACACCTTC CASSGHTGYTF
NA TRBJ2-7 few TRBV11-2 TGTGCCAGCAGGGAGCAAGGCAGGCTCTCCCCCCACGAGCAGTACTTC CASREQGRLSPHEQYF
TRBD2 TRBJ2-1 NA TRBV9 TGTGCCAGCAGCGTAATTAGCGGGGGCTATTACAATGAGCAGTTCTTC CASSVISGGYYNEQFF
TRBD2 TRBJ2-7 few TRBV9 TGTGCCAGCAGCGTAGGACTGGGGGGGACCTCATACGAGCAGTACTTC CASSVGLGGTSYEQYF
NA TRBJ1-2 many TRBV7-9 TGTGCCAGCAGCTTAGCAAGGGAAACATGGGGCTACACCTTC CASSLARETWGYTF
TRBD2 TRBJ2-4 many TRBV25-1 TGTGCCAGCAGTGAAGTTATAGGGCGGGGGGAAAACATTCAGTACTTC CASSEVIGRGENIQYF
NA TRBJ2-7 many TRBV7-9 TGTGCCAGCAGCTTAGTCAGGGGCGAGCAGTACTTC CASSLVRGEQYF
NA TRBJ1-1 NA TRBV20-1 TGCAGTGCTAGTCAGGGGACGAACACTGAAGCTTTCTTT CSASQGTNTEAFF
TRBD2 TRBJ2-7 few TRBV5-1 TGCGCCAGCAGCTTCCGGACTAGCGGATCATACGAGCAGTACTTC CASSFRTSGSYEQYF